The entry that follows covers one T cell receptor beta chain sequence. Its antigen is unknown. The data belong to a study of T cells in narcolepsy. In the study overall: Donors had narcolepsy type 1 or type 2, or were healthy controls. General study findings and limits: HCRT-specific and TRIB2-specific autoreactive clonotypes appeared among same-patient CSF and blood CD4+ clonotypes.

Germline V CDR1 and CDR2: SGHTA, FQGNSA. V was trimmed by 6 bases and J by 4 bases, leaving 19 bases between them. The CDR3 extends over 16 amino acids. Clones were sequenced by immunoSEQ multiplex PCR, and TCRdb holds only the in-frame ones, with some missing. The repertoire includes some 35,000 clones, 75% to 90% of them detected once, and just under 2.5% sits in the top ten. The sample consisted of CD45RA- memory CD4+ T cells from PBMCs. V gene TRBV7-2 combines with J gene TRBJ2-1; a possible D gene is TRBD2 (6 bases). This receptor was identified in a human donor with narcolepsy. For the CDR3, the DNA is TGTGCCAGCAGTGGGGACGTCGGGGGTGATTACAATGAGCAGTTCTTC. It translates to CASSGDVGGDYNEQFF.